The rows below give T cell receptor beta chains drawn from one sample of a study of T-cell reconstitution after alpha-beta-depleted transplantation in children. TCRdb recomputed calls from the PCR reads with MiXCR, one row per CDR3 protein. Of about 500,000 distinct CDR3 sequences listed, approximately 32% are singletons. The input for sequencing was PBMCs from the stem cell graft donor, taken from the stem cell graft. The receptors shown here come from a human donor who donated a stem cell graft to a child with aplastic anemia. Each CDR3 is given with its conserved first and last residue. Each record gives: clone size, D gene, J gene, V gene, CDR3 protein, CDR3 DNA. The D gene is left open where the match is weak. Clone size is stated in some rows and not others, as once, few, many or a class when expanded.

abundance: few
d_gene: TRBD1
j_gene: TRBJ1-1
v_gene: TRBV5-1
CDR3aa: CASRTETGDTEAFF
CDR3nt: TGCGCCAGCAGAACCGAGACAGGGGACACTGAAGCTTTCTTT

abundance: -
d_gene: -
j_gene: TRBJ1-5
v_gene: TRBV7-2
CDR3aa: CASSLDWTGNQPQHF
CDR3nt: TGTGCCAGCAGCTTAGATTGGACAGGCAATCAGCCCCAGCATTTT

abundance: -
d_gene: TRBD2
j_gene: TRBJ2-5
v_gene: TRBV6-1
CDR3aa: CASSPRAGRGETQYF
CDR3nt: TGTGCCAGCAGTCCGAGGGCGGGGAGGGGAGAGACCCAGTACTTC

abundance: -
d_gene: -
j_gene: TRBJ1-5
v_gene: TRBV19
CDR3aa: CASSIAMTPQHF
CDR3nt: TGTGCCAGTAGTATTGCCATGACGCCCCAGCATTTT

abundance: few
d_gene: -
j_gene: TRBJ2-3
v_gene: TRBV29-1
CDR3aa: CSVGQGNTDTQYF
CDR3nt: TGCAGCGTTGGGCAGGGAAACACAGATACGCAGTATTTT

abundance: -
d_gene: TRBD1
j_gene: TRBJ1-4
v_gene: TRBV4-3
CDR3aa: CASSQESGTGLEKLFF
CDR3nt: TGCGCCAGCAGCCAGGAGTCCGGGACAGGGCTTGAAAAACTGTTTTTT

abundance: -
d_gene: -
j_gene: TRBJ2-7
v_gene: TRBV9
CDR3aa: CASRPNDRSYEQYF
CDR3nt: TGTGCCAGCAGGCCCAATGACAGATCCTACGAGCAGTACTTC

abundance: -
d_gene: TRBD2
j_gene: TRBJ2-1
v_gene: TRBV6-1
CDR3aa: CASSEGPSGSSGQFF
CDR3nt: TGTGCCAGCAGTGAAGGCCCTAGCGGCTCCTCGGGGCAGTTCTTC

abundance: -
d_gene: -
j_gene: TRBJ2-6
v_gene: TRBV12-3/TRBV12-4
CDR3aa: CASRGTGTDSSGANVLTF
CDR3nt: TGTGCCAGCAGGGGAACCGGGACGGATAGCTCTGGGGCCAACGTCCTGACTTTC

abundance: -
d_gene: -
j_gene: TRBJ1-2
v_gene: TRBV7-2
CDR3aa: CASSSTTAGYTF
CDR3nt: TGTGCCAGCAGCTCCACCACAGCGGGCTACACCTTC

abundance: -
d_gene: TRBD2
j_gene: TRBJ2-1
v_gene: TRBV20-1
CDR3aa: CSATGTSGETRQFF
CDR3nt: TGCAGTGCAACCGGGACTAGCGGGGAGACGAGGCAGTTCTTC